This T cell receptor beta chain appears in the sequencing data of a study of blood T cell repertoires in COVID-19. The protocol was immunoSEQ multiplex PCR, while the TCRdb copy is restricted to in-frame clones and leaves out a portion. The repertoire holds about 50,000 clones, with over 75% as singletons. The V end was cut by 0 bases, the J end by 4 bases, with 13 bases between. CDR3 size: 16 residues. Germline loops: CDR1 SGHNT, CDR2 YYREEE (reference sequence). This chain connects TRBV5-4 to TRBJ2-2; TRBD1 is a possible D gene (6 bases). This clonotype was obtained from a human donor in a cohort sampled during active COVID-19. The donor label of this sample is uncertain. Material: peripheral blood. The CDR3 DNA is TGTGCCAGCAGCTTGGTTTGGACAGAGGGCACCGGGGAGCTGTTTTTT. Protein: CASSLVWTEGTGELFF.